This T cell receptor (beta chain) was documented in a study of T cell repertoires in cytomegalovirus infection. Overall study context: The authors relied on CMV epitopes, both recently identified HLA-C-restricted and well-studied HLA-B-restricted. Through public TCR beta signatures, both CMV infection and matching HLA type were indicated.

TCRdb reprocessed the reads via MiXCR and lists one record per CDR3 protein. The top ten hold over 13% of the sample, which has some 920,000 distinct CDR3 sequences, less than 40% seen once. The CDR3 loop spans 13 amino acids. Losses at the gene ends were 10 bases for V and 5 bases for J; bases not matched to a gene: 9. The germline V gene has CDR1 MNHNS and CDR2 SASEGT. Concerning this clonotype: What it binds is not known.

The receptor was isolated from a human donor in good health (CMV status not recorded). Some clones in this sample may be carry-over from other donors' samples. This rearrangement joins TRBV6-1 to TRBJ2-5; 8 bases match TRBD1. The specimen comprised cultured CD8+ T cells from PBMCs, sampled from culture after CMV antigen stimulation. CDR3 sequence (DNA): TGTGCCACGCTTACCAGGGGGCCTGAGACCCAGTACTTC. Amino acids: CATLTRGPETQYF.